These 21 T cell receptor beta chains originate from one sample sequenced in a study of blood T cell repertoires in COVID-19. TCRdb keeps only in-frame clones here, not all; method: immunoSEQ multiplex PCR. Altogether 95,000 to 150,000 clones are present, 75% to 90% being singletons, with the ten largest covering approximately 4.3%. Sequenced: peripheral blood. The receptor source for this set is a man aged 40-55 years with acute or convalescent COVID-19.

The V call is TRBV3-1 (or the pseudogene TRBV3-2), the J call TRBJ1-2; weak D call: TRBD1 (6 bases). V lost 4 bases, J lost 3 bases, and 15 bases lay in between. The length of the CDR3 is 15 residues. Germline loops: CDR1 LGHDT, CDR2 YNNKEL (reference sequence). The CDR3 coding sequence is TGTGCCAGCAGCCCGGGTGCAGGGGTCGACTATGGCTACACCTTC. This translates into CASSPGAGVDYGYTF.

This clone was counted a few times. V gene TRBV5-1 combines with J gene TRBJ1-1; D might be TRBD1 (5 bases). Trimming took off 3 bases at V and 0 bases at J, with 12 bases between the two ends. Looked up from germline, CDR1 is SGHRS and CDR2 is YFSETQ. The CDR3 runs 15 residues. CDR3 in DNA: TGCGCCAGCAGCTCGGGGGGACTCATGAACACTGAAGCTTTCTTT. This translates into CASSSGGLMNTEAFF.

The chain has TRBV11-2 and TRBJ2-5, with D unclear. The length of the CDR3 is 14 residues. V was clipped by 5 bases and J by 6 bases, with 16 bases between them. Germline-derived CDR1 and CDR2 are SGHAT and FQNNGV. The CDR3 reads CASSPVAAVQTQYF. The CDR3 bases are TGTGCCAGCAGCCCAGTGGCTGCAGTACAGACCCAGTACTTC.

The rearrangement uses TRBV4-3 and TRBJ1-1, with TRBD1 matching over 8 bases. Germline lookup yields CDR1 LGHNA and CDR2 YSLEER. This CDR3 has 16 amino acids. Trimming removed 4 bases from V and 7 bases from J; junction bases left unmatched: 14. CDR3: CASSRSPGRQGFEAFF. The CDR3 nucleotides read TGCGCCAGCAGCCGATCTCCCGGGAGACAGGGGTTTGAAGCTTTCTTT.

A few counts support this clone. The rearrangement uses TRBV7-2 and TRBJ2-1, with 7 bases lining up with TRBD2. Germline CDR1 SGHTA, CDR2 FQGNSA. The V segment lost 4 bases and the J segment 3 bases; nucleotides outside the gene matches: 9. This CDR3 is 16 amino acids long. In nucleotides, the CDR3 is TGTGCCAGCAGCTCGGAAGCGGGGAGCTTCTACAATGAGCAGTTCTTC. It yields the protein CASSSEAGSFYNEQFF.

The gene calls are TRBV9 and TRBJ1-3; D gene ambiguous. Deletions cut 3 bases from V and 3 bases from J, with 22 bases between. This CDR3 region has 18 residues. The germline gives CDR1 SGDLS, CDR2 YYNGEE. CDR3 nucleotide sequence: TGTGCCAGCAGCGCCGCCGACGGGCGGGGATGGTATGGAAACACCATATATTTT. It encodes CASSAADGRGWYGNTIYF.

The chain joins TRBV19 to TRBJ1-4, with D perhaps TRBD1 (5 bases). The CDR3 runs 15 residues. Germline V gene lookup returns CDR1 LNHDA and CDR2 SQIVND (reference sequence). The V and J ends lost 5 bases and 0 bases respectively, with 10 bases between them. The CDR3 DNA sequence: TGTGCCAGTAGTCCGGAGACAGCAACTAATGAAAAACTGTTTTTT. Translated, it gives CASSPETATNEKLFF.

V and J are TRBV27 and TRBJ2-2; a possible D gene is TRBD2 (5 bases). Trimming removed 5 bases at V and 5 bases at J, with 12 bases between. Germline V gene data show CDR1 as MNHEY and CDR2 as SMNVEV (reference sequence). This CDR3 region has 14 residues. CDR3 nucleotide sequence: TGTGCCAGCAGTCCCCTGGGAGTAACCGGGGAGCTGTTTTTT. Protein: CASSPLGVTGELFF.

The chain links TRBV6-2 or TRBV6-3 to TRBJ2-7, with TRBD1 identical over 8 bases. The CDR3 is 15 residues long. The junction had 9 bases not matched to a gene; V was cut back by 3 bases and J by 5 bases. CDR1 is MNHEY and CDR2 is SVGEGT in the germline V gene. The CDR3 DNA is TGTGCCAGCAGTTATTTGACAGGGGCTCCCAACGAGCAGTACTTC. It encodes CASSYLTGAPNEQYF.

This clone appeared a single time. This sequence joins TRBV19 and TRBJ2-2; D is perhaps TRBD1 (6 bases). Germline loops: CDR1 LNHDA, CDR2 SQIVND (reference sequence). V was cut by 6 bases and J by 7 bases, with 12 bases left in between. The CDR3 loop spans 13 amino acids. CDR3 protein: CASRDSFGGELFF. CDR3 DNA: TGTGCCAGTAGGGACAGCTTTGGCGGGGAGCTGTTTTTT.

The J gene is TRBJ1-6, the V gene TRBV12-5; TRBD1 might be the D (6 bases). CDR3 length: 14 amino acids. CDR1 and CDR2 from the germline V gene are LGHNT and FRNRAP. V lost 5 bases and J 7 bases, leaving 12 bases between the germline ends. CDR3 region: CASGPSGVNSPLHF. The CDR3 region has the DNA TGTGCTAGTGGTCCCTCAGGGGTAAATTCACCCCTCCACTTT.

The genes are TRBV2 and TRBJ2-3; D ambiguous. Trimming cost V 6 bases and J 1 base, with 5 bases left between them. Germline CDR1 and CDR2: SNHLY and FYNNEI. This CDR3 comprises 12 residues. CDR3 protein: CASRPGTDTQYF. In nucleotides, the CDR3 is TGTGCCAGCAGGCCAGGCACAGATACGCAGTATTTT.

This chain links TRBV11-2 with TRBJ1-1; 8 bases fit TRBD1. The CDR3 runs to 17 residues. From germline, CDR1 is SGHAT and CDR2 FQNNGV. Trimming removed 1 base from V and 5 bases from J; junction bases left unmatched: 12. The CDR3 bases are TGTGCCAGCAGCTTAGGAGCCACCCAGGGGGCCAGAACTGAAGCTTTCTTT. Amino acids: CASSLGATQGARTEAFF.

V is TRBV11-2 and J is TRBJ2-1; D ambiguous. The germline V gene has CDR1 SGHAT and CDR2 FQNNGV. Trimming took 2 bases from V and 4 from J, leaving 3 bases between them. The CDR3 extends over 12 amino acids. CDR3 sequence: CASSLQYNEQFF. Written as DNA, the CDR3 is TGTGCCAGCAGCTTACAGTACAATGAGCAGTTCTTC.

This clone appeared a single time. The chain carries TRBV19 and TRBJ2-1, with a tentative D call TRBD1 (6 bases). Germline assignment: CDR1 LNHDA and CDR2 SQIVND (reference sequence). The CDR3 runs 15 residues. V dropped 3 bases and J dropped 9 bases, with 18 bases sitting between them. CDR3 sequence: CASSITFGGWGEQFF. The DNA for the CDR3 is TGTGCCAGTAGTATTACTTTTGGGGGCTGGGGTGAGCAGTTCTTC. Full variable domain (missing parts from reference TRBV19 and TRBJ2-1): DGGITQSPKYLFRKEGQNVTLSCEQNLNHDAMYWYRQDPGQGLRLIYYSQIVNDFQKGDIAEGYSVSREKKESFPLTVTSAQKNPTAFYLCASSITFGGWGEQFFGPGTRLTVL.

The rearrangement links TRBV12-3 or TRBV12-4 to TRBJ1-2, with D tentatively TRBD1 (6 bases). The CDR3 is 13 residues long. Trimming took 7 bases from V and 2 from J, leaving 11 bases between them. The CDR3 spells CASTPTGNYGYTF. The DNA for the CDR3 is TGTGCCAGCACCCCGACAGGAAACTATGGCTACACCTTC.

The chain carries TRBV6-5 and TRBJ1-2; 9 nucleotides align to TRBD1. Trimming at V came to 6 bases and at J to 8 bases, leaving 10 bases not matched to a gene. There are 14 residues in the CDR3. Germline V CDR1 and CDR2: MNHEY, SVGAGI. For the CDR3, the DNA is TGTGCCAGCAGCCACCTACAGGGGGCGCAGGGCTACACCTTC. This sequence encodes CASSHLQGAQGYTF.

The chain combines TRBV30 with TRBJ1-1; D perhaps matches TRBD1 (5 bases). V lost 1 base to trimming and J lost 1 base, with 7 bases between them. Germline CDR1 and CDR2: GTSNPN and SVGIG (reference sequence). CDR3 length: 13 residues. Written as DNA, the CDR3 is TGTGCCTGGAGTGCCGGACAGAACACTGAAGCTTTCTTT. Translating gives CAWSAGQNTEAFF.

The chain employs TRBV19 and TRBJ2-5, with 10 bases lining up with TRBD2. Germline V CDR1 and CDR2: LNHDA, SQIVND (reference sequence). The CDR3 length is 15 residues. Trimming cost V 3 bases and J 2 bases; bases outside gene matches: 3. In nucleotides, the CDR3 is TGTGCCAGTAGTATGCCGGGACTAGCGCAAGAGACCCAGTACTTC. Translated: CASSMPGLAQETQYF.

The V gene is TRBV7-2, the J gene TRBJ1-3, with 8 positions matching TRBD1. CDR3 length: 13 residues. With 5 bases clipped from V and 9 bases from J, the junction kept 6 bases outside the gene matches. CDR1 and CDR2 from the germline V gene are SGHTA and FQGNSA. DNA for the CDR3: TGTGCCAGCAGCGCGGACAGGGCGGGCACCATATATTTT. It yields the protein CASSADRAGTIYF.

The chain joins TRBV30 to TRBJ1-3; D is possibly TRBD1 (6 bases). The CDR3 runs 15 residues. Germline V CDR1 and CDR2: GTSNPN, SVGIG (reference sequence). With 1 base removed from V and 0 bases from J, the gap between germline ends came to 10 bases. The CDR3 loop is CAWSADRISGNTIYF. The DNA of the CDR3 is TGTGCCTGGAGTGCAGACAGGATCTCTGGAAACACCATATATTTT.